The clone carrying this TCR beta chain turned up a few times. This CDR3 is built from 16 residues. The ends were cut back, 3 bases at V and 0 bases at J, with 13 bases in the middle. Per the germline V gene, CDR1 is SGHNT and CDR2 is YYREEE (reference sequence). The data were taken from a study of blood T cell repertoires in COVID-19. The wider study: Spain, Italy and the United States supplied samples that represented acute and convalescent COVID-19. T cells, B-cell-depleted T cells, or PBMCs supplied cDNA or gDNA.

Method: immunoSEQ multiplex PCR; TCRdb's copy keeps in-frame clones and lacks some. The sample yields over 250,000 clones, about 88% seen once. Study members were between 18 and 89 years old and lived in about two dozen US regions. The chain employs TRBV5-4 and TRBJ2-1; D gene ambiguous. Sequenced sample: PBMCs or T cells enriched from blood (not recorded which). The TCR comes from a woman between 55 and 75 years old in a cohort exposed to, infected with or recovered from COVID-19 (not recorded which). The CDR3 DNA is TGTGCCAGCAGCTCAAAGACGGGTAGCTCCTACAATGAGCAGTTCTTC. The encoded protein is CASSSKTGSSYNEQFF.